A single sample is the source of the 24 T cell receptor beta chains below, sequenced in a study of cytomegalovirus exposure and HLA in healthy donors. In the PCR, 60 Vbeta and 13 Jbeta primers were used. Only in-frame clones appear in the TCRdb table, and some are missing; sequencing was by immunoSEQ multiplex PCR. The sample shows some 200,000 clones, about 80% of them seen only once. Material for sequencing was PBMCs. Receptors originate from a boy younger than 18 in good health and CMV-seronegative.

For the CDR3, the DNA is TGTGCCAGCAGCTCCGGACTAGCGGGAGTCACAGATACGCAGTATTTT. This gives the protein CASSSGLAGVTDTQYF. The gene calls are TRBV7-9 and TRBJ2-3; 13 bases match TRBD2. The CDR3 has 16 residues. Germline-derived CDR1 and CDR2 are SEHNR and FQNEAQ (reference sequence). V lost 4 bases and J lost 2; bases outside the gene matches: 3.

The chain is built from TRBV6-6 and TRBJ1-2; 11 bases are a match to TRBD1. The CDR3 has 13 amino acids. The V and J ends lost 5 bases and 7 bases, in that order; junction bases with no gene match: 3. Germline V CDR1 and CDR2: MNHNY, SVGAGI (reference sequence). In DNA, the CDR3 is TGTGCCAGCAGTAGGGACAGGGGGTCTGGCTACACCTTC. It encodes CASSRDRGSGYTF.

The V and J genes are TRBV6-5 and TRBJ1-2, with TRBD1 as a possible D gene (6 bases). This CDR3 spans 15 amino acids. The germline CDR1 and CDR2 sequences are MNHEY and SVGAGI. The V end was cut by 6 bases, the J end by 2 bases, with 16 bases between. CDR3 amino acids: CASRSQGQGNYGYTF. For the CDR3, the DNA is TGTGCCAGCAGATCACAGGGACAAGGAAACTATGGCTACACCTTC.

This sequence joins TRBV2 and TRBJ1-1; 8 bases map to TRBD1. With 6 bases clipped from V and 1 base from J, the junction kept 7 bases outside the gene matches. The CDR3 sequence is 15 residues long. CDR1 and CDR2 from the germline V gene are SNHLY and FYNNEI. CDR3 residues: CASRPRQGQNTEAFF. The CDR3 coding sequence is TGTGCCAGCAGGCCCAGACAGGGGCAGAACACTGAAGCTTTCTTT.

This sequence joins TRBV7-6 and TRBJ2-7; 9 bases are shared with TRBD2. CDR1 and CDR2 from the germline V gene are SGHVS and FNYEAQ. CDR3 length: 16 residues. Trimming cost V 2 bases and J 7 bases; bases outside gene matches: 12. Written as DNA, the CDR3 is TGTGCCAGCAGCTTATATGATAGCGGGAGTGGGGGTGAGCAGTACTTC. This sequence encodes CASSLYDSGSGGEQYF.

The gene calls are TRBV7-3 and TRBJ2-5; D may be TRBD1 (6 bases). The assigned J gene may be wrong: the sequence end matches TRBJ2-7 better. Looked up from germline, CDR1 is SGHTA and CDR2 is FQGTGA. The CDR3 consists of 14 residues. The CDR3 protein is CASTPQGSSYEQYF. CDR3 sequence (DNA): TGTGCCAGCACCCCCCAGGGGAGCTCCTACGAGCAGTACTTC.

The table lists this clone with a few counts. The chain uses TRBV2 and TRBJ1-5; 8 nucleotides line up with TRBD1. CDR1 SNHLY and CDR2 FYNNEI come from the germline V gene. The CDR3 length is 13 residues. The trim removed 4 bases at V and 6 bases at J, leaving 2 bases unmatched. The CDR3 sequence: CASSAQGGQPQHF. Written as DNA, the CDR3 is TGTGCCAGCAGTGCACAGGGGGGTCAGCCCCAGCATTTT. Filled out from reference TRBV2 and TRBJ1-5, the complete variable domain reads EPEVTQTPSHQVTQMGQEVILRCVPISNHLYFYWYRQILGQKVEFLVSFYNNEISEKSEIFDDQFSVERPDGSNFTLKIRSTKLEDSAMYFCASSAQGGQPQHFGDGTRLSIL.

This clone came up a few times. The chain joins TRBV19 to TRBJ2-1, with 9 bases matching TRBD1. The germline V gene has CDR1 LNHDA and CDR2 SQIVND (reference sequence). The CDR3 is made up of 15 amino acids. V lost 3 bases, J lost 2 bases, and 2 bases stayed unmatched. The CDR3 nucleotides are TGTGCCAGTAGTATTGGACAGGGGACCTACAATGAGCAGTTCTTC. The encoded protein is CASSIGQGTYNEQFF. Full variable domain (missing parts from reference TRBV19 and TRBJ2-1): DGGITQSPKYLFRKEGQNVTLSCEQNLNHDAMYWYRQDPGQGLRLIYYSQIVNDFQKGDIAEGYSVSREKKESFPLTVTSAQKNPTAFYLCASSIGQGTYNEQFFGPGTRLTVL.

This clone appeared once. This sequence joins TRBV2 and TRBJ2-1; 9 bases map to TRBD2. Per the germline V gene, CDR1 is SNHLY and CDR2 is FYNNEI. This CDR3 region has 16 residues. V lost 2 bases and J lost 2; bases outside the gene matches: 4. The CDR3 DNA follows: TGTGCCAGCAGTGAACGTCTAGCGGGGACCTACAATGAGCAGTTCTTC. It is translated as CASSERLAGTYNEQFF.

V and J are TRBV6-5 and TRBJ2-1; 8 bases agree with TRBD1. CDR3 length equals 14 residues. The germline V gene has CDR1 MNHEY and CDR2 SVGAGI. Trimming removed 3 bases from V and 6 bases from J; junction bases left unmatched: 4. CDR3 bases: TGTGCCAGCAGTTATGCGACAGGGGCCAATGAGCAGTTCTTC. This gives the protein CASSYATGANEQFF.

The table lists this clone with a few counts. The CDR3 loop is CASSYGVLEQYF. In DNA form, the CDR3 reads TGTGCCAGCAGCTACGGGGTTTTGGAGCAGTACTTC. This chain uses TRBV7-9 with TRBJ2-7; weak D call: TRBD2 (5 bases). V was pared by 4 bases and J by 7 bases, with 11 bases between. This CDR3 comprises 12 residues. CDR1 is SEHNR, CDR2 FQNEAQ, per germline (reference sequence).

This chain connects TRBV2 to TRBJ1-2; D is unresolved. V lost 8 bases and J lost 4, with 8 bases in between. Germline V gene lookup returns CDR1 SNHLY and CDR2 FYNNEI. This CDR3 region has 11 residues. The CDR3 DNA reads as TGTGCCAGCGGGCCTGTCTATGGCTACACCTTC. This codes for CASGPVYGYTF.

This sequence joins TRBV4-2 and TRBJ2-5, with TRBD1 as a possible D gene (6 bases). The V end was cut by 2 bases, the J end by 7 bases, with 11 bases between. Per the germline V gene, CDR1 is LGHNA and CDR2 is YNFKEQ. This CDR3 has 13 amino acids. CDR3 coding DNA: TGTGCCAGCAGCCAAATTCTACAGGGGACCCAGTACTTC. Translated: CASSQILQGTQYF.

The chain has TRBV6-1 and TRBJ1-1; 9 nucleotides match TRBD1. Trimming cost V 3 bases and J 0 bases; bases outside gene matches: 11. The CDR3 has 18 residues. Germline lookup yields CDR1 MNHNS and CDR2 SASEGT. The CDR3 protein is CASSDGRDRALVNTEAFF. Written as DNA, the CDR3 is TGTGCCAGCAGTGACGGTAGGGACAGGGCCTTGGTGAACACTGAAGCTTTCTTT.

The chain couples TRBV7-9 to TRBJ2-7; the D gene is possibly TRBD2 (6 bases). The CDR3 length is 15 residues. Germline V CDR1 and CDR2: SEHNR, FQNEAQ (reference sequence). V shed 5 bases and J shed 2 bases, with 16 bases lying between them. The CDR3 sequence: CASSTGLLDPYEQYF. In DNA, the CDR3 is TGTGCCAGCAGCACGGGACTCCTGGATCCCTACGAGCAGTACTTC.

This chain connects TRBV30 to TRBJ1-5; D may be TRBD1 (6 bases). V shed 5 bases and J shed 7 bases, with 18 bases lying between them. Per germline, CDR1 GTSNPN and CDR2 SVGIG (reference sequence). This CDR3 contains 14 residues. This CDR3 reads CAWSRTGNSQPQHF. CDR3 DNA: TGTGCCTGGTCTCGAACAGGGAACAGCCAGCCCCAGCATTTT.

The V gene is TRBV5-1, the J gene TRBJ2-3; D is perhaps TRBD1 (6 bases). CDR1 and CDR2 (germline): SGHRS, YFSETQ. V was trimmed by 2 bases and J by 6 bases, leaving 22 bases between them. This CDR3 has 17 residues. CDR3 sequence: CASSFYTGPNQGDTQYF. The CDR3 nucleotides read TGCGCCAGCAGCTTCTACACAGGGCCCAACCAGGGGGATACGCAGTATTTT.

The chain combines TRBV6-1 with TRBJ1-4; TRBD1 matches 7 bases. CDR1 is MNHNS and CDR2 is SASEGT in the germline V gene. The trim removed 4 bases at V and 4 bases at J, leaving 3 bases unmatched. This CDR3 contains 14 residues. The CDR3 loop reads CASSGGTVNEKLFF. DNA for the CDR3: TGTGCCAGCAGTGGAGGGACAGTTAATGAAAAACTGTTTTTT.

The chain employs TRBV4-3 and TRBJ2-2; perhaps TRBD1 as D (6 bases). Trimming left V 0 bases short and J 1 base short, with 9 bases between. Germline CDR1 and CDR2: LGHNA and YSLEER. The CDR3 runs 16 residues. This chain's CDR3 is CASSQDLRGNTGELFF. CDR3 DNA: TGCGCCAGCAGCCAAGATCTCAGGGGGAACACCGGGGAGCTGTTTTTT.

V is TRBV6-5 and J is TRBJ1-2; D may be TRBD1 (6 bases). V was trimmed by 4 bases and J by 8 bases, leaving 14 bases between them. This CDR3 is 13 amino acids long. CDR1 MNHEY and CDR2 SVGAGI come from the germline V gene. The CDR3 nucleotides are TGTGCCAGCAGTTCCTCTCGAGGGGGAGGCTACACCTTC. Its protein is CASSSSRGGGYTF.

The chain is built from TRBV2 and TRBJ2-5; TRBD1 aligns across 9 bases. J gave up 13 bases and V 7 bases, and 16 bases lay outside the gene matches. Germline assignment: CDR1 SNHLY and CDR2 FYNNEI. This CDR3 contains 14 residues. CDR3 DNA: TGTGCCAGCACACTAACCGGGACAGGGACCACTAGGTACTTC. This encodes CASTLTGTGTTRYF.

This clone showed up just once. The chain has TRBV4-1 and TRBJ1-5; 8 bases match TRBD1. The germline gives CDR1 MGHRA, CDR2 YSYEKL. V lost 0 bases, J lost 7 bases, and 11 bases stayed unmatched. This CDR3 has 17 residues. CDR3 nucleotides: TGCGCCAGCAGCCAAGAGCCGACAGGGGTTCGGGGACAGCCCCAGCATTTT. It codes for CASSQEPTGVRGQPQHF.

The chain recombines TRBV13 with TRBJ2-7, with a possible D match to TRBD2 (5 bases). CDR3 length: 12 amino acids. Germline values: CDR1 PRHDT, CDR2 FYEKMQ (reference sequence). V lost 0 bases, J lost 6 bases, and 6 bases lay in between. Written as DNA, the CDR3 is TGTGCCAGCAGCTTAGGGGCGGGCGAGCAGTACTTC. Protein product: CASSLGAGEQYF.

V and J are TRBV7-2 and TRBJ2-5, with 7 positions matching TRBD1. The germline gives CDR1 SGHTA, CDR2 FQGNSA. V shed 5 bases, J shed 1 base, and the junction held 10 bases outside the gene matches. The CDR3 sequence is 16 residues long. Here the CDR3 reads CASSGKGTVSQETQYF. DNA for the CDR3: TGTGCCAGCAGCGGAAAAGGGACAGTCAGCCAAGAGACCCAGTACTTC.